This T cell receptor (beta chain) was obtained from a study of a mutant IDH1 vaccine in newly diagnosed glioma. Generated by immunoSEQ multiplex PCR, the TCRdb table keeps only in-frame clones and is missing some. The sample lists tens of thousands of clones, under 80% seen once, with approximately 24% in the top ten. The table lists this clone with a count of one. Its cognate antigen is unknown. Germline values: CDR1 MNHEY, CDR2 SVGAGI. The V gene end was trimmed by 6 bases and the J gene end by 5 bases; junction bases not matched to a gene: 7. CDR3 length: 14 residues. Time point in this sample: week 11, during vaccination. Doses of 300 ug of mutant IDH1 20-mer peptide were given with topical imiquimod.

The clonotype was recovered from a man aged 25 to 40 with glioma. This specimen consisted of PBMCs, obtained from a glioma patient whose treatment included an IDH1 peptide vaccine. The J gene is TRBJ1-1, the V gene TRBV6-5; 9 bases match TRBD1. The CDR3 region has the DNA TGTGCCAGCAGCGATTCCGGGACAGGGACTGAAGCTTTCTTT. It codes for CASSDSGTGTEAFF.